What follows are 17 T cell receptor beta chains derived from one specimen sequenced in a study of OX40 agonist ivuxolimab in advanced cancers. The receptor library was made with the immunoSEQ multiplex PCR assay. Entries here come from immuneACCESS through TCRdb and include only in-frame sequences with V and J called. Some clones fail to appear in such tables; in the studies checked, an unresolved V gene covers under half of the shortfall, and the cause of the remainder is unknown. For this sample there are about 61,000 clones; roughly 84% appear just once. Of the sample, under 0.6% is held by the ten largest clones. The material sequenced was CD4+ or CD8+ T cells sorted from blood, taken in a trial of the OX40 agonist ivuxolimab. Receptor source: an adult with an advanced solid tumor such as melanoma, head and neck, liver or kidney cancer.

The rearrangement links TRBV19 to TRBJ2-7, with 8 bases fitting TRBD2. Germline loops: CDR1 LNHDA, CDR2 SQIVND (reference sequence). This CDR3 has 15 amino acids. V gave up 2 bases and J gave up 1 base; unmatched junction bases: 4. The CDR3 bases are TGTGCCAGTAGTATACTAGCGGGCCAATCCTACGAGCAGTACTTC. Translation gives CASSILAGQSYEQYF.

The chain employs TRBV11-2 and TRBJ1-6, with D possibly being TRBD1 (5 bases). The CDR3 totals 15 residues. Trimming cost V 0 bases and J 10 bases, with 13 bases left between them. The germline CDR1 and CDR2 sequences are SGHAT and FQNNGV. CDR3 in amino acids: CASSLDRGVGSPLHF. The CDR3 DNA follows: TGTGCCAGCAGCTTAGATAGGGGTGTTGGCTCACCCCTCCACTTT.

The chain is built from TRBV29-1 and TRBJ1-4, with D tentatively TRBD1 (6 bases). Germline V lookup: CDR1 SQVTM, CDR2 ANQGSEA. This CDR3 contains 13 residues. The V gene lost 7 bases and the J gene lost 7 bases, with 16 bases spanning the gap. CDR3 bases: TGCAGCGGGCAACAGGGTATAGGTGAAAAACTGTTTTTT. Protein: CSGQQGIGEKLFF.

J is TRBJ1-2 and V is TRBV30; D may be TRBD1 (5 bases). The CDR3 extends over 14 amino acids. Trimming left V 3 bases short and J 5 bases short, with 16 bases between. Germline lookup yields CDR1 GTSNPN and CDR2 SVGIG (reference sequence). CDR3 sequence reads: CAWSSFRGFYGYTF. Here the CDR3 DNA reads TGTGCCTGGAGCAGTTTTCGGGGCTTTTATGGCTACACCTTC.

The chain links TRBV28 to TRBJ2-1, with TRBD2 identical over 9 bases. The CDR3 is made up of 20 amino acids. The germline V gene has CDR1 MDHEN and CDR2 SYDVKM. Germline trimming cut 6 bases from V and 3 bases from J; bases unmatched to any gene: 21. CDR3 sequence: CASSGTAGEGGRAVYNEQFF. CDR3 nucleotide sequence: TGTGCCAGCAGCGGGACAGCCGGTGAAGGCGGGAGGGCCGTCTACAATGAGCAGTTCTTC. Complete variable domain (other parts from reference TRBV28 and TRBJ2-1): DVKVTQSSRYLVKRTGEKVFLECVQDMDHENMFWYRQDPGLGLRLIYFSYDVKMKEKGDIPEGYSVSREKKERFSLILESASTNQTSMYLCASSGTAGEGGRAVYNEQFFGPGTRLTVL.

The CDR3 bases are TGTGCCAGCAGCACCGGAACCTGGGCCACTGAAGCTTTCTTT. Translating gives CASSTGTWATEAFF. The rearrangement joins TRBV6-1 to TRBJ1-1; the D is unclear. V lost 6 bases and J lost 4, with 15 bases in between. Germline CDR1 and CDR2: MNHNS and SASEGT. The CDR3 consists of 14 residues.

In its sample, this clone was seen once. The chain employs TRBV2 and TRBJ1-2, with 12 bases lining up with TRBD1. Unmatched junction bases numbered 11, after V lost 6 bases and J lost 0 bases. Germline-derived CDR1 and CDR2 are SNHLY and FYNNEI. This CDR3 has 18 amino acids. CDR3 loop: CASSPPGQGAVANYGYTF. CDR3 DNA sequence: TGTGCCAGCAGCCCCCCGGGACAGGGGGCGGTAGCTAACTATGGCTACACCTTC.

The chain couples TRBV30 to TRBJ1-1; D may be TRBD1 (6 bases). V lost 3 bases, J lost 1 base, and 12 bases lay in between. This CDR3 is built from 14 residues. Germline V gives CDR1 GTSNPN, CDR2 SVGIG (reference sequence). The CDR3 nucleotides are TGTGCCTGGAGGATGACAGGAAAGAACACTGAAGCTTTCTTT. Translation gives CAWRMTGKNTEAFF. Full variable domain (remainder filled in from reference TRBV30 and TRBJ1-1): SQTIHQWPATLVQPVGSPLSLECTVEGTSNPNLYWYRQAAGRGLQLLFYSVGIGQISSEVPQNLSASRPQDRQFILSSKKLLLSDSGFYLCAWRMTGKNTEAFFGQGTRLTVV.

The CDR3 reads CASSRPAGGPGNEQFF. DNA for the CDR3: TGTGCCAGCAGCCGGCCAGCGGGAGGGCCCGGGAATGAGCAGTTCTTC. The chain joins TRBV5-6 to TRBJ2-1; 10 nucleotides align to TRBD2. CDR1 is SGHDT and CDR2 is YYEEEE in the germline V gene. The CDR3 covers 16 residues. Germline trimming cut 4 bases from V and 7 bases from J; bases unmatched to any gene: 11.

V is TRBV7-8 and J is TRBJ2-2, with 14 bases that match TRBD2. This CDR3 comprises 17 residues. Trimming cost V 5 bases and J 6 bases; bases outside gene matches: 8. Germline V gives CDR1 SGHVS, CDR2 FQNEAQ. In nucleotides, the CDR3 is TGTGCCAGCAGCCAAGGGACTAGCGGGAGTTCGGCCGGGGAGCTGTTTTTT. Its translation: CASSQGTSGSSAGELFF.

CDR3 loop: CASTWTGRSGANVLTF. In DNA, the CDR3 is TGTGCCAGCACTTGGACAGGGAGGTCTGGGGCCAACGTCCTGACTTTC. The genes are TRBV2 and TRBJ2-6, with TRBD1 identical over 8 bases. This CDR3 spans 16 amino acids. J lost 1 base, V lost 7 bases, and 6 bases had no gene match. Germline CDR1 SNHLY, CDR2 FYNNEI.

This chain uses TRBV11-3 with TRBJ2-3; TRBD2 might be the D (6 bases). There are 16 residues in the CDR3. Germline values: CDR1 SGHNT, CDR2 YENEEA. Trimming stripped 1 base from V and 1 base from J, with 12 bases between. CDR3 loop: CASSLGISGRTDTQYF. Written as DNA, the CDR3 is TGTGCCAGCAGCTTAGGGATTAGCGGACGCACAGATACGCAGTATTTT.

J is TRBJ2-3 and V is TRBV4-2; D may be TRBD1 (6 bases). The germline CDR1 and CDR2 sequences are LGHNA and YNFKEQ. V lost 0 bases and J lost 5, with 9 bases in between. CDR3 length: 14 residues. The CDR3 loop reads CASSQDRGLDTQYF. In DNA, the CDR3 is TGTGCCAGCAGCCAAGATAGGGGGTTAGATACGCAGTATTTT.

This clone has just one count. The chain combines TRBV4-2 with TRBJ2-7, with 11 bases matching TRBD2. Trimming at V came to 1 base and at J to 0 bases, leaving 2 bases not matched to a gene. Germline V lookup: CDR1 LGHNA, CDR2 YNFKEQ. The CDR3 consists of 16 residues. The CDR3 DNA follows: TGTGCCAGCAGCCAAGCTAGCGGGAGGTTCTCCTACGAGCAGTACTTC. Its protein is CASSQASGRFSYEQYF.

This sequence joins TRBV5-4 and TRBJ1-2; TRBD1 is a possible D gene (6 bases). The CDR3 has 16 residues. In germline, CDR1 is SGHNT, CDR2 YYREEE (reference sequence). V lost 4 bases and J lost 4, with 20 bases in between. The chain's CDR3 is CASSPEGNRGTYGYTF. The CDR3 bases are TGTGCCAGCAGCCCGGAGGGTAATAGGGGGACCTATGGCTACACCTTC.

The chain uses TRBV11-2 and TRBJ2-5; 9 bases map to TRBD1. The CDR3 length is 16 residues. After removal of 6 bases from V and 3 bases from J, the junction contained 11 bases not matched to a gene. Germline V lookup: CDR1 SGHAT, CDR2 FQNNGV. For the CDR3, the DNA is TGTGCCAGCAGATTTCCGGGACAGGGCTTTGAAGAGACCCAGTACTTC. Protein product: CASRFPGQGFEETQYF.

This clone was recorded a few times. J is TRBJ2-7 and V is TRBV19, with 11 bases fitting TRBD1. J gave up 6 bases and V 4 bases, and 5 bases lay outside the gene matches. Germline CDR1 is LNHDA and CDR2 is SQIVND (reference sequence). The CDR3 consists of 14 residues. The CDR3 DNA is TGTGCCAGTAGTACCTCCGGGACAGGGGGCGAGCAGTACTTC. Translating it yields CASSTSGTGGEQYF.